These 15 T cell receptor beta chains came from one sample sequenced in a study of OX40 agonist ivuxolimab in advanced cancers. Some clones are missing from TCRdb's copy, which holds only in-frame ones; the method was immunoSEQ multiplex PCR. The data show about 20,000 clones, 75% to 90% seen once. Material: CD4+ or CD8+ T cells sorted from blood, obtained in a trial of the OX40 agonist ivuxolimab. These receptors all stem from an adult with an advanced solid tumor such as melanoma, head and neck, liver or kidney cancer.

The chain links TRBV28 to TRBJ1-5; the D gene is possibly TRBD1 (5 bases). Germline-derived CDR1 and CDR2 are MDHEN and SYDVKM. V lost 6 bases and J lost 3, with 15 bases in between. The length of the CDR3 is 15 residues. The CDR3 DNA follows: TGTGCCAGCAGCCCCGCCTTGGGGCCCAATCAGCCCCAGCATTTT. Amino acid sequence: CASSPALGPNQPQHF.

This clone came up once. The chain is built from TRBV27 and TRBJ2-5, with a weak D call TRBD2 (6 bases). Germline V lookup: CDR1 MNHEY, CDR2 SMNVEV (reference sequence). The length of the CDR3 is 16 residues. V lost 0 bases, J lost 5 bases, and 16 bases lay in between. The CDR3 sequence is CASSLSGLPLDETQYF. The CDR3 nucleotides read TGTGCCAGCAGTTTATCGGGACTCCCTTTGGACGAGACCCAGTACTTC.

This clone has a handful of counts. The V gene is TRBV28, the J gene TRBJ2-7; D gene ambiguous. The germline V gene encodes CDR1 MDHEN and CDR2 SYDVKM. This CDR3 is built from 13 residues. Trimming pared 7 bases from V and 3 bases from J, leaving 13 bases between. The CDR3: CASTPGPLYEQYF. In nucleotides, the CDR3 is TGTGCCAGCACCCCTGGACCTCTCTACGAGCAGTACTTC.

The chain uses TRBV27 and TRBJ1-1; TRBD1 agrees at 8 bases. CDR3 size: 12 residues. Trimming took 8 bases from V and 5 from J; bases not matched to a gene: 4. Germline V lookup: CDR1 MNHEY, CDR2 SMNVEV (reference sequence). The CDR3 DNA follows: TGTGCCAGCCAAAACAGGGGGACTGAAGCTTTCTTT. It yields the protein CASQNRGTEAFF.

This chain links TRBV6-5 with TRBJ2-7; D is possibly TRBD2 (5 bases). CDR3 length equals 13 residues. V gave up 4 bases and J gave up 6 bases, with 13 bases separating them. Germline V lookup: CDR1 MNHEY, CDR2 SVGAGI. The CDR3 DNA reads as TGTGCCAGCAGTTTACGGGGTCGATCCGAGCAGTACTTC. Protein sequence: CASSLRGRSEQYF.

This chain joins TRBV27 and TRBJ2-7; 11 positions agree with TRBD2. The V and J ends lost 3 bases and 3 bases, in that order; junction bases with no gene match: 4. The length of the CDR3 is 15 residues. Germline values: CDR1 MNHEY, CDR2 SMNVEV (reference sequence). The CDR3 sequence: CASSLAGTSGYEQYF. As DNA, the CDR3 is TGTGCCAGCAGTTTGGCCGGGACTAGCGGCTACGAGCAGTACTTC.

V is TRBV2 and J is TRBJ2-6, with TRBD1 identical over 11 bases. CDR1 and CDR2 from the germline V gene are SNHLY and FYNNEI. CDR3 length: 19 amino acids. Germline trimming cut 11 bases from V and 0 bases from J; bases unmatched to any gene: 15. The chain's CDR3 is CAGTSGTGGPLSGANVLTF. For the CDR3, the DNA is TGTGCCGGGACGTCCGGGACAGGGGGTCCACTCTCTGGGGCCAACGTCCTGACTTTC.

V gene TRBV27 combines with J gene TRBJ2-7; no clear D. From germline, CDR1 is MNHEY and CDR2 SMNVEV (reference sequence). The CDR3 is 12 amino acids. V dropped 2 bases and J dropped 5 bases, with 7 bases sitting between them. CDR3: CASSLKGNEQYF. For the CDR3, the DNA is TGTGCCAGCAGTTTAAAGGGTAACGAGCAGTACTTC.

This chain connects TRBV9 to TRBJ2-4, with D unclear. Trimming pared 3 bases from V and 5 bases from J, leaving 9 bases between. The CDR3 has 13 residues. Germline V gene sequence: CDR1 SGDLS, CDR2 YYNGEE. Here the CDR3 reads CASSAGLQNIQYF. CDR3 coding DNA: TGTGCCAGCAGCGCTGGGCTCCAAAACATTCAGTACTTC.

The CDR3 bases are TGTGCCAGCAGCCTGGACAGCCTCTACGAGCAGTACTTC. Amino acids: CASSLDSLYEQYF. The chain links TRBV14 to TRBJ2-7; D perhaps matches TRBD1 (6 bases). CDR3 length: 13 amino acids. Per the germline V gene, CDR1 is SGHDN and CDR2 is FVKESK. The germline V and J ends were trimmed by 4 bases and 3 bases, with 10 bases remaining between them.

This sequence joins TRBV27 and TRBJ2-2; possibly TRBD2 for D (6 bases). This CDR3 is 14 amino acids long. Germline-derived CDR1 and CDR2 are MNHEY and SMNVEV (reference sequence). Trimming took 8 bases from V and 6 from J, leaving 16 bases between them. CDR3 bases: TGTGCCAGCGGGACGGGGGAAAGGCCCGGGGAGCTGTTTTTT. Translation gives CASGTGERPGELFF.

This clone was seen only a few times. The V gene is TRBV14, the J gene TRBJ2-5, with no clear D. CDR1 and CDR2 from the germline V gene are SGHDN and FVKESK. V was pared by 0 bases and J by 2 bases, with 10 bases between. The CDR3 extends over 15 amino acids. CDR3 sequence reads: CASSQDLGTQETQYF. The CDR3 DNA follows: TGTGCCAGCAGCCAAGATTTAGGAACTCAAGAGACCCAGTACTTC.

The rearrangement joins TRBV30 to TRBJ1-3; D may be TRBD1 (6 bases). CDR1 is GTSNPN and CDR2 is SVGIG in the germline V gene (reference sequence). The V and J ends lost 4 bases and 0 bases respectively, with 7 bases between them. This CDR3 is 13 amino acids long. In DNA, the CDR3 is TGTGCCTGGACAGGGGACTCTGGAAACACCATATATTTT. Translated, it gives CAWTGDSGNTIYF.

The gene calls are TRBV19 and TRBJ1-1; TRBD1 matches 7 bases. CDR1 LNHDA and CDR2 SQIVND come from the germline V gene (reference sequence). The CDR3 length is 13 residues. V was pared by 5 bases and J by 5 bases, with 5 bases of the junction left unmatched. The CDR3 here is CASSFRGATEAFF. In DNA, the CDR3 is TGTGCCAGTAGTTTCAGGGGGGCGACTGAAGCTTTCTTT. Full variable domain (rest looked up from reference TRBV19 and TRBJ1-1): DGGITQSPKYLFRKEGQNVTLSCEQNLNHDAMYWYRQDPGQGLRLIYYSQIVNDFQKGDIAEGYSVSREKKESFPLTVTSAQKNPTAFYLCASSFRGATEAFFGQGTRLTVV.

The chain combines TRBV29-1 with TRBJ2-3; D gene ambiguous. The V gene lost 1 base and the J gene lost 3 bases, with 8 bases spanning the gap. Germline lookup yields CDR1 SQVTM and CDR2 ANQGSEA. This CDR3 comprises 13 residues. CDR3: CSVEGAQTDTQYF. DNA of the CDR3: TGCAGCGTTGAAGGGGCCCAAACAGATACGCAGTATTTT.